The clone carrying this TCR beta chain was found many times. Its antigen is not known. Amplification targeted the TCR beta CDR3 regions, with RNA transcripts as the source material. Second-round multiplex PCR came after first-round RT-PCR with HTBI primers. Each CDR3 protein is one row after TCRdb ran MiXCR on the multiplex PCR reads. This repertoire shows about 400,000 distinct CDR3 sequences, 18% found once; its top ten account for roughly 1.4%. This sample is drawn from a study of Graves' ophthalmopathy and Graves' hyperthyroidism. Study-wide results and caveats: In predicting ophthalmopathy progression, the model reached 70.59% sensitivity and 72% to 85% specificity.

Certain patients, namely those with other autoimmune diseases, uncontrolled infections, pregnancy or lactation, were excluded. This clonotype was obtained from a woman aged 18-29 years with Graves' ophthalmopathy. The material sequenced was peripheral blood.

CDR3 residues: CASSPSGGNNSPLHF. CDR3 nucleotides: TGTGCCAGCAGCCCCTCGGGGGGTAATAATTCACCCCTCCACTTT. The chain carries TRBV7-2 and TRBJ1-6; D is possibly TRBD1 (5 bases). There are 15 residues in the CDR3. V was cut by 5 bases and J by 5 bases, with 13 bases left in between. CDR1 is SGHTA, CDR2 FQGNSA, per germline.